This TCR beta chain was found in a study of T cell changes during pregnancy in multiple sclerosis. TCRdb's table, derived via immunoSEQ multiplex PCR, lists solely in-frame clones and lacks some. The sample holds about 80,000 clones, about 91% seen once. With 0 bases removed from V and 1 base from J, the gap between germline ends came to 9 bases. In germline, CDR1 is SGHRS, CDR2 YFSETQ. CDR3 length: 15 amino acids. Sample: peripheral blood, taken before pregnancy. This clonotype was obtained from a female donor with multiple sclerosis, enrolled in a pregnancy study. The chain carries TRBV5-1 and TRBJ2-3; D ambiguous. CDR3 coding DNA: TGCGCCAGCAGCTTGGTTGACATACGCACAGATACGCAGTATTTT. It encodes CASSLVDIRTDTQYF.